Presented here are 30 T cell receptor beta chains from one specimen sequenced in a study of T cell responses to AZD1222 COVID-19 vaccine. The table came from immunoSEQ multiplex PCR; TCRdb's copy has only in-frame clones and leaves some out. The sample holds approximately 100,000 clones; around nine tenths are singletons and the top ten take roughly a sixth. Sequenced material: peripheral blood, taken on day 0 of AZD1222 vaccination. These receptors came from an adult in good health.

The V gene is TRBV5-1, the J gene TRBJ2-1, with 9 nucleotides matching TRBD2. Germline CDR1 SGHRS, CDR2 YFSETQ. The V segment lost 4 bases and the J segment 9 bases; nucleotides outside the gene matches: 5. The CDR3 extends over 13 amino acids. DNA for the CDR3: TGCGCCAGCAGCCCGGCGGGGGGGAGTGAGCAGTTCTTC. Protein sequence: CASSPAGGSEQFF. The variable domain in full, with the rest retrieved from reference TRBV5-1 and TRBJ2-1, is KAGVTQTPRYLIKTRGQQVTLSCSPISGHRSVSWYQQTPGQGLQFLFEYFSETQRNKGNFPGRFSGRQFSNSRSEMNVSTLELGDSALYLCASSPAGGSEQFFGPGTRLTVL.

The V and J genes are TRBV6-2 or TRBV6-3 and TRBJ2-7; D remains ambiguous. Trimming took 4 bases from V and 0 from J, leaving 10 bases between them. The germline V gene encodes CDR1 MNHEY and CDR2 SVGEGT. CDR3 length: 14 amino acids. In DNA form, the CDR3 reads TGTGCCAGCAGTTTAACACCTAGCTCCTACGAGCAGTACTTC. This translates into CASSLTPSSYEQYF.

The chain employs TRBV28 and TRBJ2-7, with 15 bases fitting TRBD2. In germline, CDR1 is MDHEN, CDR2 SYDVKM. CDR3 size: 19 residues. V gave up 1 base and J gave up 3 bases; unmatched junction bases: 10. The CDR3 bases are TGTGCCAGCAGTTTATCCCCGGGACTAGCGGGGGGCCCGAGCTACGAGCAGTACTTC. This gives the protein CASSLSPGLAGGPSYEQYF.

The genes are TRBV12-5 and TRBJ2-3, with a tentative D call TRBD2 (6 bases). The ends were cut back, 8 bases at V and 0 bases at J, with 12 bases in the middle. CDR1 is LGHNT, CDR2 FRNRAP, per germline. The CDR3 is 14 amino acids. The CDR3 bases are TGTGCTAGTTCCCTAGCGAGAAGCACAGATACGCAGTATTTT. This encodes CASSLARSTDTQYF.

The J gene is TRBJ1-1, the V gene TRBV5-5; D is possibly TRBD1 (6 bases). The CDR3 totals 13 residues. CDR1 is SGHKS, CDR2 YYEKEE, per germline (reference sequence). Between the trimmed V and J ends, which lost 7 bases and 1 base, there was a span of 11 bases. DNA of the CDR3: TGTGCCAGCGGTAAGGGGGGGAACACTGAAGCTTTCTTT. It yields the protein CASGKGGNTEAFF.

The chain carries TRBV27 and TRBJ1-1; D is unresolved. This CDR3 comprises 13 residues. Germline V lookup: CDR1 MNHEY, CDR2 SMNVEV (reference sequence). Deletions cut 6 bases from V and 1 base from J, with 9 bases between. The chain's CDR3 is CASRGWGNTEAFF. DNA of the CDR3: TGTGCCAGCAGAGGATGGGGGAACACTGAAGCTTTCTTT.

The chain recombines TRBV5-6 with TRBJ1-3, with 8 bases lining up with TRBD1. The length of the CDR3 is 16 residues. Trimming cost V 1 base and J 0 bases; bases outside gene matches: 3. The germline V gene encodes CDR1 SGHDT and CDR2 YYEEEE. Here the CDR3 reads CASSLTGGGSGNTIYF. Here the CDR3 DNA reads TGTGCCAGCAGCTTGACAGGGGGAGGCTCTGGAAACACCATATATTTT.

The chain joins TRBV28 to TRBJ2-2; weak D call: TRBD1 (5 bases). Trimming left V 3 bases short and J 3 bases short, with 8 bases between. CDR1 and CDR2 (germline): MDHEN, SYDVKM. The CDR3 totals 14 residues. The CDR3 nucleotides read TGTGCCAGCAGTTTTCAGGGTTACACCGGGGAGCTGTTTTTT. Amino acids: CASSFQGYTGELFF.

The gene calls are TRBV28 and TRBJ2-7, with D possibly matching TRBD1 (6 bases). Germline-derived CDR1 and CDR2 are MDHEN and SYDVKM. Trimming took off 8 bases at V and 0 bases at J, with 17 bases between the two ends. This CDR3 has 15 amino acids. This chain's CDR3 is CASYPGAGVSYEQYF. The DNA for the CDR3 is TGTGCCAGCTATCCCGGGGCAGGGGTCTCCTACGAGCAGTACTTC.

V usage is TRBV23-1 and J usage is TRBJ1-1; no clear D gene. TRBV23-1 qualifies as an ORF whose function is uncertain. Trimming stripped 0 bases from V and 2 bases from J, with 10 bases between. This CDR3 is 15 amino acids long. CDR3 sequence: CASSQSDPVNTEAFF. The CDR3 DNA sequence: TGCGCCAGCAGTCAATCTGACCCCGTAAACACTGAAGCTTTCTTT.

V and J are TRBV7-2 and TRBJ1-3, with TRBD1 matching over 8 bases. Germline V gives CDR1 SGHTA, CDR2 FQGNSA. V was clipped by 8 bases and J by 5 bases; unmatched bases: 5. The CDR3 contains 13 residues. CDR3 in amino acids: CASGGQGRNTIYF. The CDR3 bases are TGTGCCAGCGGCGGACAGGGCAGAAACACCATATATTTT. The whole variable domain, remainder taken from reference TRBV7-2 and TRBJ1-3, is GAGVSQSPSNKVTEKGKDVELRCDPISGHTALYWYRQSLGQGLEFLIYFQGNSAPDKSGLPSDRFSAERTGGSVSTLTIQRTQQEDSAVYLCASGGQGRNTIYFGEGSWLTVV.

With regard to this clone: Compared with germline, one end of the junction differs, possibly owing to a read error. V is TRBV10-3 and J is TRBJ1-3, with D perhaps matching TRBD1 (6 bases). This CDR3 has 15 residues. Germline V gives CDR1 ENHRY, CDR2 SYGVKD. This CDR3 is CAIREGPGALNTIYF. The DNA for the CDR3 is TGTGCCATCCGTGAAGGTCCAGGGGCCCTAAACACCATATATTTT.

V and J are TRBV5-1 and TRBJ2-1; 14 bases align to TRBD2. This CDR3 is 15 amino acids long. J lost 7 bases, V lost 4 bases, and 4 bases had no gene match. Germline values: CDR1 SGHRS, CDR2 YFSETQ. The CDR3 reads CASSGGLAGGNEQFF. CDR3 nucleotides: TGCGCCAGCAGCGGCGGACTAGCGGGGGGAAATGAGCAGTTCTTC.

The CDR3 DNA reads TGTGCCAGCAGCGACAAGAGTTTCCCCTCCTACGAGCAGTACTTC. Its translation is CASSDKSFPSYEQYF. The V gene is TRBV5-4, the J gene TRBJ2-7; D uncertain. V was cut by 4 bases and J by 0 bases, with 14 bases left in between. The CDR3 has 15 residues. Germline V CDR1 and CDR2: SGHNT, YYREEE (reference sequence).

The V call is TRBV5-1, the J call TRBJ2-7, with D uncertain. Germline V lookup: CDR1 SGHRS, CDR2 YFSETQ. CDR3 length equals 15 residues. The V and J ends lost 0 bases and 2 bases respectively, with 12 bases between them. In DNA form, the CDR3 reads TGCGCCAGCAGCTTGGGGTCACTGGGGACCTACGAGCAGTACTTC. Protein product: CASSLGSLGTYEQYF.

The chain employs TRBV6-5 and TRBJ1-2, with 8 bases lining up with TRBD1. V was clipped by 4 bases and J by 5 bases; unmatched bases: 6. Germline V CDR1 and CDR2: MNHEY, SVGAGI. The CDR3 extends over 14 amino acids. CDR3 coding DNA: TGTGCCAGCAGTTCCGGAACAGGGGGATATGGCTACACCTTC. This translates into CASSSGTGGYGYTF.

The rearrangement uses TRBV18 and TRBJ2-7; D not resolved. This CDR3 has 13 residues. CDR1 and CDR2 from the germline V gene are KGHSH and LQKENI. Between the trimmed V and J ends, which lost 1 base and 3 bases, there was a span of 7 bases. Here the CDR3 reads CASSPRHGYEQYV. The CDR3 DNA follows: TGTGCCAGCTCACCACGACACGGCTACGAGCAGTACGTC.

The V call is TRBV12-3 or TRBV12-4, the J call TRBJ2-3; no definite D call. The CDR3 consists of 12 residues. Trimming cost V 5 bases and J 5 bases, with 8 bases left between them. The CDR3 DNA sequence: TGTGCCAGCAGTCCACATGGAGATACGCAGTATTTT. Protein product: CASSPHGDTQYF.

The CDR3 DNA is TGTGCCAGTAGTATAGACTCGAGGCGCAGCGCTTATGGCTACACCTTC. As protein: CASSIDSRRSAYGYTF. The J gene is TRBJ1-2, the V gene TRBV19; no definite D call. V lost 0 bases and J 5 bases, leaving 16 bases between the germline ends. Per the germline V gene, CDR1 is LNHDA and CDR2 is SQIVND (reference sequence). The CDR3 is made up of 16 amino acids.

The chain has TRBV20-1 and TRBJ2-1; D is ambiguous. Trimming took 1 base from V and 9 from J, leaving 7 bases between them. The CDR3 runs 11 residues. Germline-derived CDR1 and CDR2 are DFQATT and SNEGSKA (reference sequence). The CDR3 DNA is TGCAGTGCTAGAGTTTTGGGTGAGCAGTTCTTC. This gives the protein CSARVLGEQFF.

This clone was found once. The chain employs TRBV12-3 or TRBV12-4 and TRBJ2-7; TRBD2 might be the D (5 bases). Trimming removed 5 bases at V and 5 bases at J, with 7 bases between. The CDR3 consists of 11 residues. The CDR3 loop is CASSEGDEQYV. In DNA, the CDR3 is TGTGCCAGCAGTGAGGGCGACGAGCAGTACGTC.

Remarks on this clone: This sample includes further DNA sequences coding for the same CDR3. The chain uses TRBV28 and TRBJ1-5; D call uncertain. Germline V CDR1 and CDR2: MDHEN, SYDVKM. This CDR3 spans 12 amino acids. Trimming took off 3 bases at V and 4 bases at J, with 4 bases between the two ends. In DNA form, the CDR3 reads TGTGCCAGCAGTTTGTGGAATCAGCCCCAGCATTTT. It specifies CASSLWNQPQHF.

V is TRBV7-2 and J is TRBJ2-2, with D possibly TRBD1 on 6 matching bases. Looked up from germline, CDR1 is SGHTA and CDR2 is FQGNSA. This CDR3 contains 17 residues. Trimming took off 2 bases at V and 5 bases at J, with 18 bases between the two ends. CDR3 region: CASSLNREKGYTGELFF. The CDR3 bases are TGTGCCAGCAGCTTAAACAGGGAGAAGGGATATACCGGGGAGCTGTTTTTT.

The rearrangement uses TRBV6-5 and TRBJ1-4; D call uncertain. With 6 bases removed from V and 7 bases from J, the gap between germline ends came to 6 bases. The CDR3 totals 11 residues. In germline, CDR1 is MNHEY, CDR2 SVGAGI. The CDR3 DNA is TGTGCCAGCAGCCTGTTTGAAAAACTGTTTTTT. Translation: CASSLFEKLFF.

This chain connects TRBV12-5 to TRBJ1-5; no firm D call. Germline CDR1 is LGHNT and CDR2 is FRNRAP. Trimming shortened V by 0 bases and J by 3 bases, and 12 bases separated the two germline ends. The CDR3 is made up of 16 amino acids. The CDR3 DNA follows: TGTGCTAGTGGTTTGGTACCAGACGGGAACAATCAGCCCCAGCATTTT. It translates to CASGLVPDGNNQPQHF. The full variable domain, rest sourced from reference TRBV12-5 and TRBJ1-5, is DARVTQTPRHKVTEMGQEVTMRCQPILGHNTVFWYRQTMMQGLELLAYFRNRAPLDDSGMPKDRFSAEMPDATLATLKIQPSEPRDSAVYFCASGLVPDGNNQPQHFGDGTRLSIL.

This clone was seen only a few times. The V call is TRBV15, the J call TRBJ1-6; D remains unclear. Trimming cost V 3 bases and J 5 bases, with 8 bases left between them. Germline CDR1 reads LNHNV; CDR2 reads YYDKDF (reference sequence). The CDR3 is 14 residues long. Here the CDR3 reads CATSRREDNSPLHF. In DNA, the CDR3 is TGTGCCACCAGCAGGCGGGAGGATAATTCACCCCTCCACTTT.

This chain connects TRBV2 to TRBJ2-1, with TRBD2 identical over 11 bases. CDR1 SNHLY and CDR2 FYNNEI come from the germline V gene. This CDR3 has 15 residues. V shed 6 bases and J 7 bases; nucleotides not matched to a gene: 8. The CDR3 coding sequence is TGTGCCAGCAGAGAACTAGCGGGAGTCTGGAATGAGCAGTTCTTC. Translated, it gives CASRELAGVWNEQFF.

This chain joins TRBV18 and TRBJ1-3; D is ambiguous. The V gene's germline CDR1 is KGHSH and CDR2 LQKENI. Between the trimmed V and J ends, which lost 2 bases and 2 bases, there was a span of 7 bases. The CDR3 spans 14 residues. The CDR3 DNA is TGTGCCAGCTCACCAAGGGTACCTGGAAACACCATATATTTT. Translating gives CASSPRVPGNTIYF.

The table lists this clone with a count of one. J is TRBJ2-7 and V is TRBV4-2, with a tentative D call TRBD1 (6 bases). Trimming shortened V by 0 bases and J by 0 bases, and 12 bases separated the two germline ends. Germline values: CDR1 LGHNA, CDR2 YNFKEQ. The CDR3 covers 16 residues. DNA of the CDR3: TGTGCCAGCAGCCAAGATCTTGGCAGGGGCTCCTACGAGCAGTACTTC. Translated: CASSQDLGRGSYEQYF.

The CDR3, as DNA: TGTGCCAGCAGCTTAGAGGTTGGCAGGGCGGATGGCTACACCTTC. It codes for CASSLEVGRADGYTF. This chain connects TRBV7-2 to TRBJ1-2; weak D call: TRBD1 (5 bases). V lost 1 base to trimming and J lost 6 bases, with 15 bases between them. This CDR3 comprises 15 residues. The germline CDR1 and CDR2 sequences are SGHTA and FQGNSA.